Listed below are T cell receptor beta chains from one sample, sequenced in a study of OX40 agonist ivuxolimab in advanced cancers. TCRdb's table, derived via immunoSEQ multiplex PCR, lists solely in-frame clones and lacks some. The table has 77,000 or so clones, around 87% seen once; the top ten hold around 0.54%. Sample: CD4+ or CD8+ T cells sorted from blood, taken in a trial of the OX40 agonist ivuxolimab. All receptors derive from an adult with an advanced solid tumor such as melanoma, head and neck, liver or kidney cancer. CDR3s leave out the opening cysteine and the closing phenylalanine or tryptophan. The size entry is marked missing in some rows and otherwise reads once, few, many or a size class.

clone_size	v_call	j_call	cdr3_aa
-	TRBV7-6	TRBJ2-7	ASSLGSSGSYEQY
-	TRBV5-1	TRBJ1-3	ASSSDRAEGGNTIY
-	TRBV4-1	TRBJ2-2	ASSPSKTSGNYTGELF
once	TRBV5-1	TRBJ1-2	ASSLEIGVGYT
-	TRBV30	TRBJ1-1	AWSVGDPNTEAF
few	TRBV19	TRBJ2-1	ASSTYQIPGGSNEQF
-	TRBV18	TRBJ1-3	ASSPSGGETTGNTIY
-	TRBV7-9	TRBJ2-1	ASSPSGSPYNEQF
few	TRBV30	TRBJ2-7	ASAGGYEQY
-	TRBV7-3	TRBJ2-2	ASGTSGSTGELF
-	TRBV7-3	TRBJ1-1	ASSSIRDTEAF
-	TRBV2	TRBJ2-2	ASSEEGGRRTGELF
once	TRBV30	TRBJ1-5	AWSVPGLGGSNQPQH
-	TRBV7-9	TRBJ2-5	ASSPVGQEQETQY
few	TRBV14	TRBJ2-3	ASSQRLSTDTQY
-	TRBV7-9	TRBJ2-5	ASTSETQY
-	TRBV10-1	TRBJ2-7	ASSPNRNTGQY
-	TRBV7-8	TRBJ2-7	ASGGAGLTYEQY
-	TRBV25-1	TRBJ2-2	ASSEPRTSTGELF
-	TRBV29-1	TRBJ1-2	SVEDAKGGYGYT
-	TRBV11-2	TRBJ2-7	ASSLASAPSYEQY
-	TRBV5-1	TRBJ2-1	ASSQREYGVYEQF
once	TRBV6-6	TRBJ2-2	ASTFDGTGELF
-	TRBV7-9	TRBJ2-3	ASSPGGDTQY
-	TRBV7-9	TRBJ2-1	ASSFSGPYNEQF
-	TRBV5-1	TRBJ1-1	ASSLSGFNTEAF
few	TRBV28	TRBJ2-4	ASSPQGLGSNIQY
-	TRBV28	TRBJ1-5	ASTPRRQAVQPQH
once	TRBV18	TRBJ1-2	ASSPEVRDYGYT
-	TRBV10-1	TRBJ2-3	ASSDPGADTQY
-	TRBV5-1	TRBJ2-7	ASSYADGTGAYEQY
once	TRBV6-1	TRBJ1-4	ASRFGGLEGEKLF
-	TRBV29-1	TRBJ2-1	SVPGRSSYNEQF
-	TRBV10-2	TRBJ2-2	ASSPSGRATGELF
-	TRBV4-1	TRBJ2-7	ASSQVLVYSYEQY
-	TRBV4-1	TRBJ2-1	ASSKTAGGTYNEQF
once	TRBV18	TRBJ1-4	ASSPNSPGGEKLF
-	TRBV5-1	TRBJ2-7	ASSLAWTGGFDEQY
-	TRBV5-1	TRBJ2-3	ASSLDPGDTDTQY